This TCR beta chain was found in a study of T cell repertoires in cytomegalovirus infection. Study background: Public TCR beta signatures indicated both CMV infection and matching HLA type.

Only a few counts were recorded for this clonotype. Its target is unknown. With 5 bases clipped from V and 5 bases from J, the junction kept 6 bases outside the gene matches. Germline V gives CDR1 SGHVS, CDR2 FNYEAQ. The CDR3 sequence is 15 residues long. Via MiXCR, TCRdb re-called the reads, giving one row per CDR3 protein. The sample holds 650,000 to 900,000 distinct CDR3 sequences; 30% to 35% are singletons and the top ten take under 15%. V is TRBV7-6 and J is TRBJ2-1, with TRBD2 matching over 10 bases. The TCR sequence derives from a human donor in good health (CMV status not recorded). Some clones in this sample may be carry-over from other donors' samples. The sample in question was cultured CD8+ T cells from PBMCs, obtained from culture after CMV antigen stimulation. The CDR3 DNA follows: TGTGCCAGCAGCCCCACAGCGGGGGGGCACAATGAGCAGTTCTTC. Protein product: CASSPTAGGHNEQFF.